A selection of T cell receptor beta chains follows, all from one sample in a study of cytomegalovirus exposure and HLA in healthy donors. Profiling relied on immunoSEQ multiplex PCR, and the TCRdb table lists in-frame clones only, not all of them. The data contain 100,000 to 150,000 clones, roughly nine tenths of them singletons. Input material: PBMCs. Every receptor here comes from a woman between 18 and 30 years old in good health and CMV-seronegative. The conserved cysteine and the conserved F or W are not part of the CDR3 here.

V gene: TRBV18
CDR3 protein: ASSPPAGGSHDTQY

V gene: TRBV19
CDR3 protein: ASSIGGGQPQH

V gene: TRBV29-1
CDR3 protein: SVAGVGGTNYGYT

V gene: TRBV4-1
CDR3 protein: ASRIRAGRLAGSGTQF

V gene: TRBV19
CDR3 protein: ASIPEREGNYGYT

V gene: TRBV18
CDR3 protein: ASSPGQNTEAF

V gene: TRBV6-6
CDR3 protein: ASRSIRVSSYEQY

V gene: TRBV18
CDR3 protein: ASSPRGQEAF

V gene: TRBV7-2
CDR3 protein: ASSTQGSETQY

V gene: TRBV5-1
CDR3 protein: ATSPTTGTEAF

V gene: TRBV5-6
CDR3 protein: ASSRGPSGYT

V gene: TRBV18
CDR3 protein: ASSPRLVSEQF

V gene: TRBV7-7
CDR3 protein: ASSLGPLSGGEGTQY

V gene: TRBV19
CDR3 protein: ASSKQVTGNTIY

V gene: TRBV6-1
CDR3 protein: ASTLTGARPQH

V gene: TRBV5-1
CDR3 protein: ASSQGTGGFGYT

V gene: TRBV5-1
CDR3 protein: ASSLLVGNEQF

V gene: TRBV9
CDR3 protein: ASSVASGANVLT

V gene: TRBV5-1
CDR3 protein: ASSLGQGGRETQY

V gene: TRBV5-8
CDR3 protein: ASSFYGEQY

V gene: TRBV10-2
CDR3 protein: ASSVRDRGNLNYGYT

V gene: TRBV4-2
CDR3 protein: ASSLPQEEELF

V gene: TRBV5-4
CDR3 protein: ASSLGLEENYGYT

V gene: TRBV5-1
CDR3 protein: ATTRGFGDSGDQY

V gene: TRBV19
CDR3 protein: ASSHGRAGRAAEAF

V gene: TRBV5-4
CDR3 protein: ASSSGSGTDTQY

V gene: TRBV5-1
CDR3 protein: ASRSSVAGDFGQY

V gene: TRBV6-6
CDR3 protein: ASTRDTADNSPLH

V gene: TRBV7-3
CDR3 protein: ASSLTMTGTGRIWQPQH

V gene: TRBV27
CDR3 protein: ASRSRTGGVSNQPQH

V gene: TRBV28
CDR3 protein: ASIQGSRTDTQY

V gene: TRBV4-2
CDR3 protein: ASSQGGLGGSEAF

V gene: TRBV18
CDR3 protein: ASSPGGGLESPLH

V gene: TRBV5-1
CDR3 protein: ASWGTGNTEAF

V gene: TRBV4-1
CDR3 protein: ASSQTVPPAGDTQY

V gene: TRBV25-1
CDR3 protein: ASRFEGNEKLF

V gene: TRBV9
CDR3 protein: ASSPRTFQETQY

V gene: TRBV5-6
CDR3 protein: ASSPGTESEAF

V gene: TRBV4-2
CDR3 protein: ASSQDSGRHYEQY

V gene: TRBV5-5
CDR3 protein: ASSFITGTPVLEQF

V gene: TRBV15
CDR3 protein: ATSRDAESGANVLT

V gene: TRBV7-9
CDR3 protein: ASSETREHYGYT

V gene: TRBV4-1
CDR3 protein: ASSPAGENNEQF

V gene: TRBV7-3
CDR3 protein: ASSLTPGSGVNEQF

V gene: TRBV2
CDR3 protein: ASSSLRDILAADTQY

V gene: TRBV2
CDR3 protein: ASSQQGLGGQPQH

V gene: TRBV5-1
CDR3 protein: ASSPQGSDTQY

V gene: TRBV7-9
CDR3 protein: ASSHGQGYGYT

V gene: TRBV28
CDR3 protein: ASALEGDTQY